This T cell receptor (beta chain) was captured in a study of control samples from healthy donors and cancer patients. Germline CDR1 and CDR2: MNHNS and SASEGT. This CDR3 comprises 15 residues. V shed 3 bases and J 0 bases; nucleotides not matched to a gene: 4. Only in-frame clones appear in the TCRdb table, and some are missing; sequencing was by immunoSEQ multiplex PCR. This sample has roughly 190,000 clones, with 90% to 95% found just once. The specimen sequenced was blood. The receptor comes from a woman aged 25 to 39 in good health. This chain links TRBV6-1 with TRBJ1-2; 7 nucleotides line up with TRBD1. The CDR3 DNA sequence: TGTGCCAGCAGTGACCGTGGGACAGCTAACTATGGCTACACCTTC. Its protein is CASSDRGTANYGYTF.